These 21 T cell receptor beta chains share one sample of origin, sequenced in a study of blood T cells in healthy people across ages (dated by TCRdb to between 2014 and 2017). Receptor amplification or capture employed 5' RACE. The sequencer was an Illumina HiSeq 2500. A second PCR of roughly 6 to 11 cycles was run with a J-beta primer mix and a sample-barcoded 5' primer. In-frame beta chains were kept once TCRdb had trimmed the public reads at Q25 with fastp and called clones with MiXCR. Duplicate CDR3 protein sequences are folded into a single record with the most common DNA and genes. The sample profile shows roughly 800,000 distinct CDR3 sequences; 50% to 65% of them were found once. The biggest ten clones account for about 42% of the sample. Sequencing was performed on blood. These receptors came from an elderly man in good health.

This clonotype has a handful of counts. Sequence at one end of the junction differs from germline and may be a read error. The chain recombines TRBV6-2 or TRBV6-3 with TRBJ2-2; no definite D call. The CDR3 is 13 amino acids. The V gene's germline CDR1 is MNHEY and CDR2 SVGEGT. The CDR3 protein is CASSYSNTGELFF. For the CDR3, the DNA is TGTGCCAGCAGTTATTCGAATACCGGGGAGCTGTTTTTT.

This clonotype showed up just a few times. This chain joins TRBV5-1 and TRBJ2-5; no clear D. This CDR3 has 15 residues. Germline loops: CDR1 SGHRS, CDR2 YFSETQ. Trimming cost V 3 bases and J 5 bases, with 17 bases left between them. CDR3 region: CASSSSGQGRETQYF. Here the CDR3 DNA reads TGCGCCAGCAGCTCTTCGGGCCAAGGAAGGGAGACCCAGTACTTC.

This chain connects TRBV29-1 to TRBJ2-2; TRBD1 matches 11 bases. Germline V gene lookup returns CDR1 SQVTM and CDR2 ANQGSEA. Trimming removed 6 bases from V and 7 bases from J; junction bases left unmatched: 10. There are 15 residues in the CDR3. This chain's CDR3 is CSVHVRTGGGGELFF. The DNA of the CDR3 is TGCAGCGTGCACGTACGGACAGGGGGCGGCGGGGAGCTGTTTTTT.

The chain carries TRBV6-5 and TRBJ1-1; 7 bases align to TRBD1. V lost 5 bases to trimming and J lost 1 base; unmatched junction nucleotides: 7. The germline V gene encodes CDR1 MNHEY and CDR2 SVGAGI. CDR3 length: 15 residues. CDR3 coding DNA: TGTGCCAGCAGTCGGGGGGAGGGGGCGAACACTGAAGCTTTCTTT. Translated, it gives CASSRGEGANTEAFF.

This clonotype was seen only a few times. The chain is built from TRBV7-3 and TRBJ2-1; TRBD2 matches 14 bases. V lost 4 bases, J lost 8 bases, and 7 bases stayed unmatched. The CDR3 totals 16 residues. Germline lookup yields CDR1 SGHTA and CDR2 FQGTGA. Written as DNA, the CDR3 is TGTGCCAGCAGCTCCCCCGGGACTAGCGGGAGTGATGAGCAGTTCTTC. It specifies CASSSPGTSGSDEQFF.

About this clonotype: With a much larger clone just one base away, this may be a read error. V is TRBV29-1 and J is TRBJ2-7, with 12 nucleotides matching TRBD2. This CDR3 region has 15 residues. CDR1 is SQVTM and CDR2 is ANQGSEA in the germline V gene. J lost 5 bases, V lost 4 bases, and 9 bases had no gene match. The CDR3 reads CSVAPGLAGTDEQYF. CDR3 coding DNA: TGCAGCGTTGCCCCTGGACTAGCGGGAACGGACGAGCAGTACTTC.

As regards this clonotype: Germline and junction disagree at one end, which may indicate a read error. This chain links TRBV6-6 with TRBJ1-1, with D hard to call. Germline-derived CDR1 and CDR2 are MNHNY and SVGAGI (reference sequence). The CDR3 has 12 amino acids. DNA of the CDR3: TGTGCCATTGGACGGTTGAACACTGATGCTTTCTTT. Translation gives CAIGRLNTDAFF.

The rearrangement links TRBV3-1 to TRBJ2-7; 11 bases are shared with TRBD2. The V and J ends lost 6 bases and 2 bases, in that order; junction bases with no gene match: 6. This CDR3 has 15 residues. Germline values: CDR1 LGHDT, CDR2 YNNKEL (reference sequence). CDR3 coding DNA: TGTGCCAGCAGTCGACCTAGCGGGGGGACCTACGAGCAGTACTTC. It is translated as CASSRPSGGTYEQYF.

This clonotype was found once. The chain uses TRBV24-1 and TRBJ2-1; 8 bases fit TRBD2. Germline V CDR1 and CDR2: KGHDR, SFDVKD. This CDR3 comprises 17 residues. J gave up 3 bases and V 3 bases, and 9 bases lay outside the gene matches. Written as DNA, the CDR3 is TGTGCCACCAGTGATCACATAGCGGGGCGAGTCTACAATGAGCAGTTCTTC. Its protein product is CATSDHIAGRVYNEQFF.

This clonotype has only a few counts. The chain uses TRBV3-1 and TRBJ2-7, with TRBD2 matching 8 bases. Germline loops: CDR1 LGHDT, CDR2 YNNKEL (reference sequence). This CDR3 is built from 16 residues. J gave up 3 bases and V 1 base, and 8 bases lay outside the gene matches. The CDR3, as DNA: TGTGCCAGCAGCCAAGGGACTAGCCGAGGAGGCTACGAGCAGTACTTC. This translates into CASSQGTSRGGYEQYF.

The chain recombines TRBV21-1 with TRBJ2-3; the table assigns TRBD2, which was not confirmed against the DNA. TRBV21-1 corresponds to a pseudogene. The CDR3 has 14 amino acids. The CDR3 DNA follows: TGTGCCAGCAGCAGGACTCCTCGCACAGATACGCAGTATTTT. Its translation: CASSRTPRTDTQYF.

The chain uses TRBV5-6 and TRBJ2-7; D is ambiguous. Germline-derived CDR1 and CDR2 are SGHDT and YYEEEE. CDR3 length: 11 amino acids. V dropped 2 bases and J dropped 9 bases, with 9 bases sitting between them. The DNA of the CDR3 is TGTGCCAGCAGCTTAAATTCGCGGCAGTACTTC. It encodes CASSLNSRQYF.

This clonotype was found a few times. V is TRBV7-2 and J is TRBJ2-1; D gene uncertain. V was clipped by 5 bases and J by 7 bases, with 15 bases between them. CDR1 is SGHTA, CDR2 FQGNSA, per germline. This CDR3 contains 14 residues. In nucleotides, the CDR3 is TGTGCCAGCAGCAACAGTGTGGGTCCAAATGAGCAGTTCTTC. This translates into CASSNSVGPNEQFF.

This clonotype has just a few counts. The CDR3, as DNA: TGTGCCAGCAGCGGCGGTTATGGACAGGGTATCTACGAGCAGTACTTC. Translated, it gives CASSGGYGQGIYEQYF. The chain joins TRBV7-9 to TRBJ2-7; TRBD1 agrees at 8 bases. Germline loops: CDR1 SEHNR, CDR2 FQNEAQ (reference sequence). This CDR3 region has 16 residues. V lost 5 bases to trimming and J lost 3 bases; unmatched junction nucleotides: 12.

The rearrangement links TRBV2 to TRBJ2-3; 12 bases match TRBD2. The CDR3 is 20 residues long. V dropped 6 bases and J dropped 1; count of bases not matched to a gene: 17. The V gene's germline CDR1 is SNHLY and CDR2 FYNNEI. For the CDR3, the DNA is TGTGCCAGCAGCAGAACAAAGGGACTAGCGGGCACGAATGGCACAGATACGCAGTATTTT. Translating gives CASSRTKGLAGTNGTDTQYF.

This clonotype was counted ten times or more. The chain combines TRBV4-2 with TRBJ2-1; no firm D call. The J call may not be correct, given that the DNA end is closer to TRBJ2-7. Germline CDR1 reads LGHNA; CDR2 reads YNFKEQ. The CDR3 loop spans 16 amino acids. The CDR3 coding sequence is TGTGCCAGCAGCCAAGAGACCACGAGCTCCTACAATGAGCAGTACTTC. This encodes CASSQETTSSYNEQYF.

The chain has TRBV29-1 and TRBJ1-2; TRBD1 agrees at 11 bases. The CDR3 totals 15 residues. The germline V gene encodes CDR1 SQVTM and CDR2 ANQGSEA. V was pared by 6 bases and J by 6 bases, with 12 bases of the junction left unmatched. In nucleotides, the CDR3 is TGCAGCGTGTCCGGGACAGGGGGTTTTTTGGATGGCTACACCTTC. Translation: CSVSGTGGFLDGYTF.

Only a few counts were recorded for this clonotype. The J gene is TRBJ2-3, the V gene TRBV4-1, with D perhaps matching TRBD1 or TRBD2 (5 bases each). CDR1 MGHRA and CDR2 YSYEKL come from the germline V gene. The CDR3 covers 13 residues. Trimming removed 4 bases at V and 14 bases at J, with 19 bases between. CDR3 sequence reads: CASSPGGAPYAYF. The CDR3 DNA is TGCGCCAGCAGCCCTGGGGGAGCGCCATACGCGTATTTT.

This clonotype was counted a few times. This chain connects TRBV6-6 to TRBJ1-2; 7 bases are a match to TRBD1. J lost 3 bases, V lost 6 bases, and 4 bases had no gene match. CDR1 is MNHNY and CDR2 is SVGAGI in the germline V gene (reference sequence). The length of the CDR3 is 13 residues. The CDR3 loop reads CASRTGTDYGYTF. CDR3 nucleotides: TGTGCCAGCAGGACAGGGACGGACTATGGCTACACCTTC.

This sequence joins TRBV15 and TRBJ2-1; D may be TRBD1 (5 bases). The CDR3 runs 12 residues. V was clipped by 2 bases and J by 8 bases, with 7 bases between them. Per germline, CDR1 LNHNV and CDR2 YYDKDF (reference sequence). CDR3 protein: CATSRRRDEQFF. The CDR3 DNA sequence: TGTGCCACCAGCAGACGCAGGGATGAGCAGTTCTTC. Full variable domain (rest looked up from reference TRBV15 and TRBJ2-1): DAMVIQNPRYQVTQFGKPVTLSCSQTLNHNVMYWYQQKSSQAPKLLFHYYDKDFNNEADTPDNFQSRRPNTSFCFLDIRSPGLGDTAMYLCATSRRRDEQFFGPGTRLTVL.

This clonotype has a handful of counts. The V gene is TRBV5-1, the J gene TRBJ2-3, with D perhaps matching TRBD2 (5 bases). Germline CDR1 reads SGHRS; CDR2 reads YFSETQ. CDR3 length: 13 amino acids. Trimming shortened V by 2 bases and J by 6 bases, and 10 bases separated the two germline ends. DNA of the CDR3: TGCGCCAGCAGCTTTCCGGGCGGGGATACGCAGTATTTT. Residues: CASSFPGGDTQYF.